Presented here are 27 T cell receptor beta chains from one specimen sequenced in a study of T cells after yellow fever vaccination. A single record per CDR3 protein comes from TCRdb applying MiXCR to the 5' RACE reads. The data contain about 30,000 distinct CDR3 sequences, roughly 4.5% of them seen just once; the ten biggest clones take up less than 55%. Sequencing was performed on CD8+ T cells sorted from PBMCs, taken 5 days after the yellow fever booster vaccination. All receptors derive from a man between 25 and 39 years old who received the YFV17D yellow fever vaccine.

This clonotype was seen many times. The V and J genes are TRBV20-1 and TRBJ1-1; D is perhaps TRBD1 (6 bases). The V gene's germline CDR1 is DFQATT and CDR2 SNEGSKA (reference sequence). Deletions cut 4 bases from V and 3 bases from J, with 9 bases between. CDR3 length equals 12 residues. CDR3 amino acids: CSATPGDTEAFF. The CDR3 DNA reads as TGCAGTGCTACCCCAGGGGACACTGAAGCTTTCTTT.

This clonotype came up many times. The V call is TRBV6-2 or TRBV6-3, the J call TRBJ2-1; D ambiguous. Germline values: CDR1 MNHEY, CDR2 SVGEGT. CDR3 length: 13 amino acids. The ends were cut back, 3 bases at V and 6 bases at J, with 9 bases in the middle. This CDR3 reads CASSYEVGNEQFF. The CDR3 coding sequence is TGTGCCAGCAGTTATGAGGTGGGCAATGAGCAGTTCTTC.

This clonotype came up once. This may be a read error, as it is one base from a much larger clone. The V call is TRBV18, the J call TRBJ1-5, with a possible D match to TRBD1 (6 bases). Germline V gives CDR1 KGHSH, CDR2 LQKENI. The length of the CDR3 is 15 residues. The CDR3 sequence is CASPPTTGIDQPQHF. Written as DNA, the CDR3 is TGTGCCAGCCCACCAACTACAGGGATCGATCAGCCCCAGCATTTT.

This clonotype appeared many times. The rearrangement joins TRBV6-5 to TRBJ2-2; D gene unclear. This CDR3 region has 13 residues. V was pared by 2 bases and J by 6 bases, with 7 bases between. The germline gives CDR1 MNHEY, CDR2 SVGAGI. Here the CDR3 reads CASSYTGPGELFF. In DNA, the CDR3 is TGTGCCAGCAGTTACACTGGTCCCGGGGAGCTGTTTTTT.

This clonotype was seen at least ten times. The CDR3 loop is CASSPLGGYQETQYF. CDR3 coding DNA: TGTGCCAGCAGCCCTCTCGGAGGTTACCAAGAGACCCAGTACTTC. The genes are TRBV14 and TRBJ2-5; the D gene is possibly TRBD2 (5 bases). Trimming pared 4 bases from V and 0 bases from J, leaving 12 bases between. CDR1 is SGHDN, CDR2 FVKESK, per germline. The CDR3 runs to 15 residues.

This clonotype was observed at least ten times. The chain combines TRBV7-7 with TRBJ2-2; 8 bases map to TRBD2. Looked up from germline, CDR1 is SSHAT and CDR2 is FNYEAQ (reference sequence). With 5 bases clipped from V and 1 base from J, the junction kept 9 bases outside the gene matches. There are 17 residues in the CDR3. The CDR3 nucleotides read TGTGCCAGCAGCCACGGAGTAGCGGGGATGAACACCGGGGAGCTGTTTTTT. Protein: CASSHGVAGMNTGELFF.

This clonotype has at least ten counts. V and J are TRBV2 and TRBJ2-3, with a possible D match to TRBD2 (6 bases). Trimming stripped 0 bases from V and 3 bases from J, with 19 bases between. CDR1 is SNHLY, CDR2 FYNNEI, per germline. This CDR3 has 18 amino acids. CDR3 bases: TGTGCCAGCAGTGAAGCGCTTCTAGCGCAACGTGGGACAGATACGCAGTATTTT. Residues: CASSEALLAQRGTDTQYF.

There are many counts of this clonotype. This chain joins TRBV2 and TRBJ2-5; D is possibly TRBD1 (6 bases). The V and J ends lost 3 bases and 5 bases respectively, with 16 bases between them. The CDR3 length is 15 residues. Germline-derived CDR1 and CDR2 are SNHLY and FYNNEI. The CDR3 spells CASSEVYRAIETQYF. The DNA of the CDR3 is TGTGCCAGCAGTGAGGTGTACAGGGCAATTGAGACCCAGTACTTC. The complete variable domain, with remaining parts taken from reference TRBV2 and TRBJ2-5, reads EPEVTQTPSHQVTQMGQEVILRCVPISNHLYFYWYRQILGQKVEFLVSFYNNEISEKSEIFDDQFSVERPDGSNFTLKIRSTKLEDSAMYFCASSEVYRAIETQYFGPGTRLLVL.

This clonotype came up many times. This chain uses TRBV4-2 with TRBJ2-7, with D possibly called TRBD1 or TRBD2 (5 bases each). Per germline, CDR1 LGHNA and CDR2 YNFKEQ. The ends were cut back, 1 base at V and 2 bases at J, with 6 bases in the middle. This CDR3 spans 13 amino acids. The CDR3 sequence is CASSQGGAYEQYF. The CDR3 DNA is TGTGCCAGCAGCCAAGGAGGGGCCTACGAGCAGTACTTC.

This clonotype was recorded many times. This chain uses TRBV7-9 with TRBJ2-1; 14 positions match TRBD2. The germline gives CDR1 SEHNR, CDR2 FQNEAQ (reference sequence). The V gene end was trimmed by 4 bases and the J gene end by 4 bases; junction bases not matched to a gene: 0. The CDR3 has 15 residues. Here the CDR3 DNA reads TGTGCCAGCAGCTGGACTAGCGGGAGGTACAATGAGCAGTTCTTC. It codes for CASSWTSGRYNEQFF.

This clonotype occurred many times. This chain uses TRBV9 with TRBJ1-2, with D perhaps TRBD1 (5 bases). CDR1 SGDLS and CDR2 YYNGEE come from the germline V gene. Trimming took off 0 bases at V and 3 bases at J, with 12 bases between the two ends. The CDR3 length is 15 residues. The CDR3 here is CASSVGDPVDYGYTF. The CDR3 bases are TGTGCCAGCAGCGTAGGGGACCCGGTCGACTATGGCTACACCTTC.

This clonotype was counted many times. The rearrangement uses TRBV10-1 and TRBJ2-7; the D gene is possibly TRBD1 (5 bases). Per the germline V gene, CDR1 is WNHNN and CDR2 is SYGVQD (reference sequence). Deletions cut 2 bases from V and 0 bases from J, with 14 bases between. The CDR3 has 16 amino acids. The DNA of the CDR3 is TGCGCCAGCAGTGAGAGGTCAGGGCCCTACTCCTACGAGCAGTACTTC. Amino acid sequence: CASSERSGPYSYEQYF.

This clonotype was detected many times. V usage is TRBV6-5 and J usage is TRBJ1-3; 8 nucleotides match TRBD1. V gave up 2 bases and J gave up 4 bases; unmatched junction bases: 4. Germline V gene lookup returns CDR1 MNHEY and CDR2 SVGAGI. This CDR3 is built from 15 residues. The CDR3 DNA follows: TGTGCCAGCAGTTACGGGCAGGGGGCCGGAAACACCATATATTTT. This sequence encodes CASSYGQGAGNTIYF.

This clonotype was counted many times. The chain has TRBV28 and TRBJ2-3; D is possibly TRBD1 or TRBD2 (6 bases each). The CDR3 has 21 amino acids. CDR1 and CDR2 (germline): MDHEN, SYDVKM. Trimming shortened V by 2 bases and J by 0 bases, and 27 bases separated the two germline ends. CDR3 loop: CASSLDPGGTLTLASTDTQYF. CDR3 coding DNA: TGTGCCAGCAGTTTAGACCCTGGCGGGACACTAACTCTCGCTAGCACAGATACGCAGTATTTT.

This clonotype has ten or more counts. This CDR3 is CASSYGTDTQYF. The CDR3 DNA sequence: TGTGCCAGCAGTTACGGAACAGATACGCAGTATTTT. This chain links TRBV6-2 or TRBV6-3 with TRBJ2-3; D is ambiguous. The CDR3 extends over 12 amino acids. V lost 2 bases, J lost 3 bases, and 3 bases lay in between. Germline CDR1 and CDR2: MNHEY and SVGEGT.

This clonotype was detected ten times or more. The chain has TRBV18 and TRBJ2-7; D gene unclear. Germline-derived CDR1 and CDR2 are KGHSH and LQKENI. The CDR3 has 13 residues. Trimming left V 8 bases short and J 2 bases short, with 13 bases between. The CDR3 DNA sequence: TGTGCCAGCAGTTTGGCAGGCCCCTACGAGCAGTACTTC. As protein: CASSLAGPYEQYF.

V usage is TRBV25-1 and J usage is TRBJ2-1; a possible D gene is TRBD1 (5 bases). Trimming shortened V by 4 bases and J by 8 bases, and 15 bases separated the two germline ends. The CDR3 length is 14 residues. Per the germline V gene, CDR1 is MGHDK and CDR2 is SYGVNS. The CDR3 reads CASSVGALIHEQFF. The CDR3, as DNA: TGTGCCAGCAGTGTTGGGGCCCTAATCCATGAGCAGTTCTTC.

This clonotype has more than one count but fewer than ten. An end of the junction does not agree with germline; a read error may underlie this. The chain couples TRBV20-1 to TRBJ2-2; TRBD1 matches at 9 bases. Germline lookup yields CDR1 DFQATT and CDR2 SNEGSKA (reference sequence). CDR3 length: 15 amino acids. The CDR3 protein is CCAREGTGTTGELFF. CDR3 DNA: TGCTGTGCTAGAGAGGGGACAGGGACCACCGGGGAGCTGTTTTTT.

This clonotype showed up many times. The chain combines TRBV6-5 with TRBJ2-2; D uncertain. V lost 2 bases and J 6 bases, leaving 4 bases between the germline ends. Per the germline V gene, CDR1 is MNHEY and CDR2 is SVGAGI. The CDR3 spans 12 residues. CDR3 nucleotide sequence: TGTGCCAGCAGTTACAATTCCGGGGAGCTGTTTTTT. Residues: CASSYNSGELFF.

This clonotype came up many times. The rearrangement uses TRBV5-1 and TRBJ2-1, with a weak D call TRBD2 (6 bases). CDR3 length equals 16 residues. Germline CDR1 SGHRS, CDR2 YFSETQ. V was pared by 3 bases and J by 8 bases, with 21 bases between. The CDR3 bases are TGCGCCAGCAGCTGGACTGGTGACGGGAGTAGCTATGAGCAGTTCTTC. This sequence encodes CASSWTGDGSSYEQFF.

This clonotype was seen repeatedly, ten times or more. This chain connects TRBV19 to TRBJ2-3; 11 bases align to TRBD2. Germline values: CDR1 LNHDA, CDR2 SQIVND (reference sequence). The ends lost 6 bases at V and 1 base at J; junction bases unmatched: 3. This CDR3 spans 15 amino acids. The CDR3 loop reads CASRKTSGGTDTQYF. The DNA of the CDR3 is TGTGCCAGTAGGAAGACTAGCGGGGGCACAGATACGCAGTATTTT.

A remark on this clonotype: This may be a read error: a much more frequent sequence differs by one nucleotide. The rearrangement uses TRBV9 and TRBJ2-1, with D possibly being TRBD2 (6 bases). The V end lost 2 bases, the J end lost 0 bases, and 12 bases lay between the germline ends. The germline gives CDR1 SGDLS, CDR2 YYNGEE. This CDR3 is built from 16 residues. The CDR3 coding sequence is TGTGCCAGCAGCGTCGAGCCGGGAGTCTCCTACAATGAGCAGTTCTTC. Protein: CASSVEPGVSYNEQFF.

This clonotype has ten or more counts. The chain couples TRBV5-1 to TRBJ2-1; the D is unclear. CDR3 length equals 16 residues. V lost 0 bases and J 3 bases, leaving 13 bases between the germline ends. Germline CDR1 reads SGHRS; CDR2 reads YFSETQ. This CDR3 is CASSLDSRTYYNEQFF. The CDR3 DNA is TGCGCCAGCAGCTTGGACAGCCGTACCTACTACAATGAGCAGTTCTTC.

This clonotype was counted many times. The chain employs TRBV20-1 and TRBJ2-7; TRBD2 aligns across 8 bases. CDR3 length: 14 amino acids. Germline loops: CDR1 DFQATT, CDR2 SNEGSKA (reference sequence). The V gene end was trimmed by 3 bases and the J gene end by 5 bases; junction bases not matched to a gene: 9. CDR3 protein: CSASGRAGSDEQYF. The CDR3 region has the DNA TGCAGTGCTAGCGGGAGGGCCGGGAGCGACGAGCAGTACTTC.

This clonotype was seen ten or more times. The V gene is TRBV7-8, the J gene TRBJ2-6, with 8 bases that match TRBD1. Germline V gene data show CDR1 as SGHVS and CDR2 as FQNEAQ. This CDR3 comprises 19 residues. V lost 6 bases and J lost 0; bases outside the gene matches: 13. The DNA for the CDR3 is TGTGCCAGCAGACCAAAGGGGGGACAGGAGAGCTCTGGGGCCAACGTCCTGACTTTC. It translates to CASRPKGGQESSGANVLTF.

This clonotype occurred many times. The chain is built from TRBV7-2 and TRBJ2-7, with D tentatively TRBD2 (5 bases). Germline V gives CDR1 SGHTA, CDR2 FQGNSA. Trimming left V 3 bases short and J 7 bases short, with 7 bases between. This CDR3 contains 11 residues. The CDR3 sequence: CASSLTGEQYF. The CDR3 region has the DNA TGTGCCAGCAGCTTGACGGGGGAGCAGTACTTC.

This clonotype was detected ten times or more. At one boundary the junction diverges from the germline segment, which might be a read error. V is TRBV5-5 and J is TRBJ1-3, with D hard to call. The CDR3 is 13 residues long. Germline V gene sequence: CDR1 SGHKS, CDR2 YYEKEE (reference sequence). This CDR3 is CASTLVSGNTIYF. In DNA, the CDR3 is TGTGCCAGCACCTTGGTCTCTGGAAACACCATATATTTT.